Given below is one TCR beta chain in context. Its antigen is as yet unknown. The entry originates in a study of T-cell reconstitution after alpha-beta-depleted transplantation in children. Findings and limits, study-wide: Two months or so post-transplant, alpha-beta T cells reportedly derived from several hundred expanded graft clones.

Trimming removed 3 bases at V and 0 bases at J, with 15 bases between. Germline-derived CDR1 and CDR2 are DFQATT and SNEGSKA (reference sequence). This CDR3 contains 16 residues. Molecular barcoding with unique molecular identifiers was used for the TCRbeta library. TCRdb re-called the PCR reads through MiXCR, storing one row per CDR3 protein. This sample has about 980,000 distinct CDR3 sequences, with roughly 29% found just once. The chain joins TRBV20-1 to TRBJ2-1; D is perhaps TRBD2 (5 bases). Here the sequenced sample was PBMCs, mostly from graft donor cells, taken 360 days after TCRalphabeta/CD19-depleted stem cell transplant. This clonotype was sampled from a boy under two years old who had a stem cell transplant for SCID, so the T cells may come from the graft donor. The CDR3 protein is CSARPQAASSYNEQFF. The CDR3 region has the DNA TGCAGTGCTAGGCCCCAAGCGGCGAGCTCCTACAATGAGCAGTTCTTC.